These 28 T cell receptor beta chains share one sample of origin, sequenced in a study of metastatic and nonmetastatic thyroid tumors. All patients reached thyroid surgery having received no treatment beforehand. TCRdb redid the clone calls on the PCR reads using MiXCR. Of about 23,000 clones in the sample, about 30% were seen once. Sequencing was done on a sample of tumor tissue. These receptors were collected from a female donor with papillary thyroid cancer or a benign thyroid nodule (not recorded which). Some clones in this sample may be carry-over from other donors' samples.

This clone has a count of ten or more. One base away lies a much larger clone, so this may be a sequencing read error. Other DNA variants within this sample encode the same CDR3. J is TRBJ1-2 and V is TRBV28, with 7 bases that match TRBD1. The CDR3 runs 14 residues. The germline V gene has CDR1 MDHEN and CDR2 SYDVKM. The CDR3 here is CASSRTGGDYGYTF. The CDR3 DNA reads TGTGCCAGCAGTCGGACAGGAGGGGACTACGGCTACACCTTC.

This clone has at least ten counts. Just one base apart from a much larger clone, this may be a read error. The CDR3, as DNA: TGTGCCGGCAGCTTAGATATGGGGACTGGCTACGAGCAGTACTTC. Amino acids: CAGSLDMGTGYEQYF. The V gene is TRBV11-2, the J gene TRBJ2-7; D is possibly TRBD2 (6 bases). CDR1 is SGHAT and CDR2 is FQNNGV in the germline V gene. CDR3 length: 15 residues.

The CDR3 DNA follows: TGCAGTGCTAGAGATCGGGTGCTCGTGGGATTCTCGGGCTACACCTTC. It codes for CSARDRVLVGFSGYTF. V usage is TRBV20-1 and J usage is TRBJ1-2; D remains unclear. This CDR3 contains 16 residues. Trimming took 0 bases from V and 8 from J, leaving 22 bases between them. The V gene's germline CDR1 is DFQATT and CDR2 SNEGSKA (reference sequence).

The chain carries TRBV14 and TRBJ2-1, with 11 positions matching TRBD2. The CDR3 consists of 17 residues. CDR1 and CDR2 from the germline V gene are SGHDN and FVKESK. The junction had 8 bases not matched to a gene; V was cut back by 4 bases and J by 3 bases. CDR3: CASSLGTSGVHYNEQFF. CDR3 nucleotides: TGTGCCAGCAGCCTAGGGACTAGCGGAGTCCACTACAATGAGCAGTTCTTC.

Ten or more counts support this clone. V gene TRBV14 combines with J gene TRBJ2-5; D is unclear. Deletions cut 0 bases from V and 5 bases from J, with 19 bases between. Germline V gene sequence: CDR1 SGHDN, CDR2 FVKESK. The length of the CDR3 is 17 residues. In nucleotides, the CDR3 is TGTGCCAGCAGCCAAGATTCTGGTCGACTTATGAGGGAGACCCAGTACTTC. It specifies CASSQDSGRLMRETQYF. The entire variable domain, with the rest obtained from reference TRBV14 and TRBJ2-5, is as follows: EAGVTQFPSHSVIEKGQTVTLRCDPISGHDNLYWYRRVMGKEIKFLLHFVKESKQDESGMPNNRFLAERTGGTYSTLKVQPAELEDSGVYFCASSQDSGRLMRETQYFGPGTRLLVL.

With regard to this clone: A read error may account for a junction end that differs from germline. V and J are TRBV27 and TRBJ1-5; no definite D call. From germline, CDR1 is MNHEY and CDR2 SMNVEV (reference sequence). There are 14 residues in the CDR3. The CDR3: CASSFVGFDQPRHF. The CDR3 DNA sequence: TGTGCCAGCAGTTTCGTGGGCTTCGATCAGCCCCGGCATTTT.

This clone is categorized as large (0.1 to 1%). The rearrangement joins TRBV6-2 or TRBV6-3 to TRBJ1-1; no clear D. The ends were cut back, 3 bases at V and 4 bases at J, with 9 bases in the middle. The CDR3 is 13 residues long. CDR1 and CDR2 from the germline V gene are MNHEY and SVGEGT. The CDR3 loop is CASSYQDSTEAFF. CDR3 DNA: TGTGCCAGCAGTTATCAAGATAGCACTGAAGCTTTCTTT.

This clone was detected ten times or more. The rearrangement joins TRBV10-3 to TRBJ2-6; 9 bases agree with TRBD1. The V and J ends lost 8 bases and 0 bases, in that order; junction bases with no gene match: 8. The CDR3 runs to 17 residues. Germline CDR1 is ENHRY and CDR2 is SYGVKD. The CDR3 sequence: CAIRSGTGNSGANVLTF. CDR3 DNA: TGTGCCATCCGCTCCGGGACAGGGAACTCTGGGGCCAACGTCCTGACTTTC.

The chain recombines TRBV20-1 with TRBJ1-2; D remains unclear. The CDR3 totals 17 residues. Germline CDR1 is DFQATT and CDR2 is SNEGSKA (reference sequence). The V end was cut by 1 base, the J end by 0 bases, with 18 bases between. The CDR3 loop reads CSARVMAQAGANYGYTF. As DNA, the CDR3 is TGCAGTGCTAGAGTGATGGCCCAGGCAGGAGCTAACTATGGCTACACCTTC.

By share, this clone ranks as medium-sized. The CDR3 bases are TGCAGTGCTAGAGGGTCTAGCGGGGGGAGGGGTGAGCAGTACTTC. Protein product: CSARGSSGGRGEQYF. This sequence joins TRBV20-1 and TRBJ2-7; 11 bases are a match to TRBD2. J lost 7 bases, V lost 1 base, and 9 bases had no gene match. In germline, CDR1 is DFQATT, CDR2 SNEGSKA (reference sequence). The CDR3 totals 15 residues.

On this clone: The junction differs from germline at one of its ends, possibly a read error. The chain recombines TRBV18 with TRBJ2-7; D call uncertain. The germline V gene has CDR1 KGHSH and CDR2 LQKENI. The CDR3 totals 11 residues. CDR3 sequence reads: CASSPYYEHYF. The CDR3 bases are TGTGCCAGCTCACCCTACTACGAGCATTACTTC.

This clone was observed once. This chain links TRBV11-2 with TRBJ2-1, with TRBD2 matching 9 bases. Germline V lookup: CDR1 SGHAT, CDR2 FQNNGV. V shed 5 bases, J shed 2 bases, and the junction held 4 bases outside the gene matches. CDR3 length: 15 amino acids. The DNA of the CDR3 is TGTGCCAGCAGCGCCCGGACTAGCGCCTACAATGAGCAGTTCTTC. Protein: CASSARTSAYNEQFF.

The chain recombines TRBV30 with TRBJ2-7, with D hard to call. CDR1 is GTSNPN, CDR2 SVGIG, per germline (reference sequence). This CDR3 comprises 13 residues. V lost 3 bases to trimming and J lost 0 bases, with 9 bases between them. CDR3 in amino acids: CAWSPGGSYEQYF. CDR3 nucleotides: TGTGCCTGGAGCCCTGGTGGCTCCTACGAGCAGTACTTC.

This clone came up a few times. The rearrangement links TRBV6-2 or TRBV6-3 to TRBJ2-7; TRBD2 aligns across 8 bases. Germline V CDR1 and CDR2: MNHEY, SVGEGT. Trimming cost V 6 bases and J 2 bases; bases outside gene matches: 9. CDR3 length equals 15 residues. CDR3 sequence (DNA): TGTGCCAGCAGATACCTAGCGGGTGGGGCCTACGAGCAGTACTTC. Its translation: CASRYLAGGAYEQYF.

This clone is deemed medium-sized. The chain has TRBV6-1 and TRBJ1-5; maybe TRBD1 (6 bases). From germline, CDR1 is MNHNS and CDR2 SASEGT. The CDR3 runs 15 residues. V lost 4 bases, J lost 3 bases, and 13 bases lay in between. The CDR3 spells CASSGTAVVNQPQHF. The DNA of the CDR3 is TGTGCCAGCAGTGGGACAGCGGTGGTCAATCAGCCCCAGCATTTT.

This clone was found a few times. V usage is TRBV6-1 and J usage is TRBJ2-7; D might be TRBD2 (5 bases). The length of the CDR3 is 13 residues. V lost 3 bases and J lost 7, with 13 bases in between. Germline assignment: CDR1 MNHNS and CDR2 SASEGT. CDR3 sequence (DNA): TGTGCCAGCAGTGAGGAGGTGGGGTTGGAGCAGTACTTC. It translates to CASSEEVGLEQYF.

J is TRBJ2-5 and V is TRBV7-3; the match to TRBD2 covers 12 bases. This CDR3 is built from 18 residues. CDR1 is SGHTA and CDR2 is FQGTGA in the germline V gene. V lost 3 bases to trimming and J lost 1 base; unmatched junction nucleotides: 9. CDR3: CASSLTPASGGVQETQYF. The CDR3 DNA reads TGTGCCAGCAGCTTGACTCCGGCTAGCGGGGGGGTCCAAGAGACCCAGTACTTC.

Ten or more counts support this clone. The V and J genes are TRBV29-1 and TRBJ1-1; possible D gene TRBD1, 5 bases. Germline V CDR1 and CDR2: SQVTM, ANQGSEA. The CDR3 runs 14 residues. Between the trimmed V and J ends, which lost 6 bases and 1 base, there was a span of 15 bases. Written as DNA, the CDR3 is TGCAGCGTCTTTAAAATTCAGGGGAACACTGAAGCTTTCTTT. Residues: CSVFKIQGNTEAFF.

In its sample, this clone was seen a few times. The rearrangement links TRBV6-1 to TRBJ1-1; D might be TRBD1 (6 bases). The CDR3 contains 14 residues. Germline CDR1 and CDR2: MNHNS and SASEGT. Trimming stripped 5 bases from V and 3 bases from J, with 13 bases between. The CDR3 sequence is CASSKQGGDTEAFF. The CDR3 DNA reads TGTGCCAGCAGTAAACAGGGAGGGGACACTGAAGCTTTCTTT.

V is TRBV28 and J is TRBJ1-1; 10 bases map to TRBD1. Germline V gene lookup returns CDR1 MDHEN and CDR2 SYDVKM. This CDR3 region has 16 residues. V lost 4 bases, J lost 6 bases, and 11 bases stayed unmatched. The CDR3 loop reads CASSSPGQGLRSEAFF. The CDR3 DNA reads TGTGCCAGCAGTTCGCCGGGACAGGGGCTGAGGTCTGAAGCTTTCTTT.

By frequency in the sample, this clone is medium-sized. The rearrangement uses TRBV12-3 or TRBV12-4 and TRBJ1-1, with D unclear. V shed 2 bases and J shed 6 bases, with 7 bases lying between them. CDR3 length equals 12 residues. The CDR3: CASSLIVAEAFF. DNA of the CDR3: TGTGCCAGCAGTTTAATCGTGGCTGAAGCTTTCTTT.

The genes are TRBV11-3 and TRBJ1-4; unclear D gene. Germline-derived CDR1 and CDR2 are SGHNT and YENEEA. The CDR3 runs 13 residues. Trimming took 4 bases from V and 4 from J, leaving 7 bases between them. The CDR3 is CASSSTVNEKLFF. The CDR3 coding sequence is TGTGCCAGCAGCTCAACAGTTAATGAAAAACTGTTTTTT.

This clone turned up a few times. J is TRBJ1-6 and V is TRBV25-1; D gene unclear. Per germline, CDR1 MGHDK and CDR2 SYGVNS. Trimming left V 1 base short and J 7 bases short, with 14 bases between. The CDR3 sequence is 16 residues long. The CDR3 here is CASSELWAGKNSPLHF. The DNA of the CDR3 is TGTGCCAGCAGTGAATTATGGGCAGGAAAAAATTCACCCCTCCACTTT.

V is TRBV4-2 and J is TRBJ2-3; 13 nucleotides match TRBD2. J was trimmed by 3 bases and V by 1 base; bases with no gene match: 4. CDR1 and CDR2 (germline): LGHNA, YNFKEQ. CDR3 length: 17 amino acids. This CDR3 is CASSQGTSGGGTDTQYF. The DNA of the CDR3 is TGTGCCAGCAGCCAAGGGACTAGCGGGGGTGGGACAGATACGCAGTATTTT.

V and J are TRBV20-1 and TRBJ2-1; D not resolved. Germline V lookup: CDR1 DFQATT, CDR2 SNEGSKA (reference sequence). V was pared by 2 bases and J by 8 bases, with 16 bases between. The CDR3 runs 14 residues. CDR3 sequence (DNA): TGCAGTGCTAGATATCCCACTGTCGCCGATGAGCAGTTCTTC. Translation: CSARYPTVADEQFF.

The chain has TRBV4-2 and TRBJ1-6; D perhaps matches TRBD1 (5 bases). Germline V gives CDR1 LGHNA, CDR2 YNFKEQ. V dropped 4 bases and J dropped 7 bases, with 20 bases sitting between them. CDR3 length: 17 residues. The CDR3 region is CASSPPPGGLRNSPLHF. In DNA form, the CDR3 reads TGTGCCAGCAGCCCCCCCCCCGGGGGGTTGAGAAATTCACCCCTCCACTTT.

About this clone itself: In the same sample, other DNA sequences code for this CDR3. This CDR3 is CASSSGLAGLLTDTQYF. The CDR3 DNA reads TGTGCCAGCAGCTCGGGACTAGCGGGATTACTAACAGATACGCAGTATTTT. The chain has TRBV11-2 and TRBJ2-3; the match to TRBD2 covers 13 bases. With 4 bases clipped from V and 3 bases from J, the junction kept 7 bases outside the gene matches. The CDR3 extends over 17 amino acids. Looked up from germline, CDR1 is SGHAT and CDR2 is FQNNGV.

Note on this clone: Distinct nucleotide sequences in the sample also encode this CDR3. The CDR3 sequence is CASSYSPGNTEAFF. CDR3 sequence (DNA): TGTGCCAGCAGTTACTCTCCTGGGAACACTGAAGCTTTCTTT. The chain links TRBV6-2 or TRBV6-3 to TRBJ1-1; D remains ambiguous. V was clipped by 0 bases and J by 1 base, with 6 bases between them. CDR3 size: 14 residues. Germline V gene sequence: CDR1 MNHEY, CDR2 SVGEGT.